The rows below give T cell receptor beta chains drawn from one sample of a study of shared T cell receptors in the human thymus. Generated by immunoSEQ multiplex PCR, the TCRdb table keeps only in-frame clones and is missing some. The repertoire holds roughly 550,000 clones, about 84% seen once, with 0.013% in the top ten. These records were also assigned to another study, of human thymus T cells.

Material for sequencing was thymocytes. The receptors shown here come from a boy under three years old with a congenital heart defect. Each CDR3 is given with its conserved first and last residue. The D gene is left open where the match is weak. Only part of the rows carry a size: once, few, many, or a class if the clone is expanded.

D | size | J | V | DNA | CDR3
TRBD1 | . | TRBJ2-7 | TRBV6-1 | TGTGCCAGCAAATCGACAGGGTACACCTACGAGCAGTACTTC | CASKSTGYTYEQYF
TRBD2 | . | TRBJ2-7 | TRBV28 | TGTGCCACCGGGGGGAGGGCAGCCGGCGGGAGGTGGCTCTACGAGCAGTACTTC | CATGGRAAGGRWLYEQYF
. | . | TRBJ1-1 | TRBV11-1 | TGTGCCAGCAGCTTATCCCTTTTCAGGGGAAACGCTGAAGCTTTCTTT | CASSLSLFRGNAEAFF
. | . | TRBJ1-1 | TRBV28 | TGTGCCAGCAGTTTTTATAGTGGGAGGGGAGGGACTGAAGCCTTCTTT | CASSFYSGRGGTEAFF
. | . | TRBJ1-5 | TRBV29-1 | TGCAGCGTTGCGGAGTCTCCTGAGAATCAGCCCCAGCATTTT | CSVAESPENQPQHF
. | once | TRBJ2-3 | TRBV25-1 | TGTGCCAGCACTCCTGTTGGAGGAGCAGATACGCAGTATTTT | CASTPVGGADTQYF
. | . | TRBJ2-2 | TRBV5-1 | TGCGCCAGCAGCTTGGAGGGGGTCGGGGAGCTGTTTTTT | CASSLEGVGELFF
. | few | TRBJ2-7 | TRBV7-9 | TGTGCCAGCAGCCGTCTAGGGACTCCCGGGGCCTACGAGCAGTACTTC | CASSRLGTPGAYEQYF
. | . | TRBJ1-2 | TRBV27 | TGTGCCAGCATGGGACTCGGCTATGGCTACACCTTC | CASMGLGYGYTF
. | . | TRBJ2-3 | TRBV2 | TGTGCCACCCGGCCTAGGAGCACAGATACGCAGTATTTT | CATRPRSTDTQYF
TRBD2 | . | TRBJ2-1 | TRBV25-1 | TGTGCCAGCAGTGATCCGGGACTAGCGGGAGATGAGCAGTTCTTC | CASSDPGLAGDEQFF
. | . | TRBJ1-4 | TRBV19 | TGTGCCAGTAAGCCCCTCGGGATTGAAAAACTGTTTTTT | CASKPLGIEKLFF
. | . | TRBJ1-2 | TRBV29-1 | TGCAGCGTGGGGACGGGGGGAGGCTACACCTTC | CSVGTGGGYTF
. | . | TRBJ1-1 | TRBV19 | TGTGCCAGTAGATCCCTTTCCGGAGAGAACACTGAAGCTTTCTTT | CASRSLSGENTEAFF
. | . | TRBJ1-5 | TRBV4-1 | TGCGCCAGCAGCCAAGAGAGTGCCTTAAGCAATCAGCCCCAGCATTTT | CASSQESALSNQPQHF
. | . | TRBJ2-2 | TRBV7-8 | TGTGCCAGCAGCTTAGCACTGGAGCCAAACACCGGGGAGCTGTTTTTT | CASSLALEPNTGELFF
. | once | TRBJ1-5 | TRBV28 | TGTGCCAGCAGTCAGGGGTTGGCGCATGGTCAGCCCCAGCATTTT | CASSQGLAHGQPQHF
. | . | TRBJ2-3 | TRBV5-4 | TGTGCCAGCAGCTTGGATCTGCGAGCCACAGATACGCAGTATTTT | CASSLDLRATDTQYF
. | . | TRBJ2-2 | TRBV10-3 | TGTGCCATCAGTGTGGAGGCCGGGGAGCTGTTTTTT | CAISVEAGELFF
. | . | TRBJ1-5 | TRBV21-1 | TGTGCCAGCAGGAGGGAGGCTTACAATCAGCCCCAGCATTTT | CASRREAYNQPQHF
. | . | TRBJ1-2 | TRBV6-6 | TGTGCCAGCGGTCTCGAGTGGTCCCAACTCTATGGCTACACCTTC | CASGLEWSQLYGYTF
TRBD1 | once | TRBJ1-2 | TRBV5-4 | TGTGCCAGCAGCATGCCGAGGGGGCGAGACTATGGCTACACCTTC | CASSMPRGRDYGYTF
TRBD2 | . | TRBJ2-7 | TRBV18 | TGTGCCAGCTCACTCCGGCGGGTTAGCGACCCCGGGGGGGAGCAGTACTTC | CASSLRRVSDPGGEQYF
. | . | TRBJ1-1 | TRBV7-2 | TGTGCCAGCAGCCCAGACAGGGAAGCTTTCTTT | CASSPDREAFF
TRBD1 | . | TRBJ1-2 | TRBV4-2 | TGTGCCAGCAGCCAAGATCCAGGACAGGGGGTCTATGGCTACACCTTC | CASSQDPGQGVYGYTF
TRBD1 | . | TRBJ2-5 | TRBV5-1 | TGCGCCAGCAGCCTCACCGGACAGGGGAGGGAGACCCAGTACTTC | CASSLTGQGRETQYF
TRBD2 | . | TRBJ2-5 | TRBV18 | TGTGCCAGCTCACCCGGACTAGCGGGTCTCCGAGGGGGAGAGACCCAGTACTTC | CASSPGLAGLRGGETQYF
. | . | TRBJ1-2 | TRBV5-4 | TGTGCCAGCAGCTTACGTGGCATTAACTATGGCTACACCTTC | CASSLRGINYGYTF
TRBD1 | . | TRBJ1-1 | TRBV7-8 | TGTGCCAGCAGCTCCCGGGACAGATACACTGAAGCTTTCTTT | CASSSRDRYTEAFF
TRBD2 | . | TRBJ2-5 | TRBV27 | TGTGCCAGCAGATCAACCGGGGGGGGTCAAGAGACCCAGTACTTC | CASRSTGGGQETQYF
TRBD2 | once | TRBJ2-5 | TRBV6-5 | TGTGCCAGCAGTTACATAGCGGGGGAAGAGACCCAGTACTTC | CASSYIAGEETQYF
TRBD1 | once | TRBJ2-5 | TRBV2 | TGTGCCAGCAGTGAATCAAAGGACAGGGGACAAGAGACCCAGTACTTC | CASSESKDRGQETQYF
. | . | TRBJ2-1 | TRBV27 | TGTGCCAGCGGAGGGGCCCATGAGCAGTTCTTC | CASGGAHEQFF
. | . | TRBJ2-7 | TRBV5-6 | TGTGCCAGCAGCCGGACAAGTTCCTACGAGCAGTACTTC | CASSRTSSYEQYF
TRBD2 | . | TRBJ2-7 | TRBV29-1 | TGCAGCGCCGGAGGGACAACAGGGCTAGCGGGGAAGTACGAGCAGTACTTC | CSAGGTTGLAGKYEQYF
TRBD2 | . | TRBJ2-2 | TRBV27 | TGTGCCAGCAGACTAGCGGGAGGGGGAACCGGGGAGCTGTTTTTT | CASRLAGGGTGELFF
. | . | TRBJ1-3 | TRBV14 | TGTGCCAGCAGCCAGACCCTACAGGGCCCAATCTCTGGAAACACCATATATTTT | CASSQTLQGPISGNTIYF
TRBD1 | . | TRBJ2-2 | TRBV10-1 | TGCGCCAGCAGTGAGGGGGACAGGGCCACCGGGGAGCTGTTTTTT | CASSEGDRATGELFF
. | . | TRBJ1-5 | TRBV12-5 | TGTGCTAGTGGTTTGGTAGGGGCTTGGGGGGATAGCAATCAGCCCCAGCATTTT | CASGLVGAWGDSNQPQHF
TRBD1 | . | TRBJ2-7 | TRBV14 | TGTGCCAGCAGTCAACCCTCGCCCAGCAGGGGGCATGAGCAGTACTTC | CASSQPSPSRGHEQYF
. | . | TRBJ1-5 | TRBV30 | TGTGCCTGGAGCCTTAAGGGAGCGGACGAAGCGGTGGGTAATCAGCCCCAGCATTTT | CAWSLKGADEAVGNQPQHF
TRBD1 | once | TRBJ2-7 | TRBV27 | TGTGCCAGCAGTAAGGAACGGACAGGGGAGAAGTACGAGCAGTACTTC | CASSKERTGEKYEQYF
. | . | TRBJ2-2 | TRBV29-1 | TGCAGCATCGAAGGGGCTCCGAACACCGGGGAGCTGTTTTTT | CSIEGAPNTGELFF
. | . | TRBJ1-3 | TRBV21-1 | TGTGCCAGCAGCAACGCGGTGGACTCTGGAAACACCATATATTTT | CASSNAVDSGNTIYF
TRBD2 | once | TRBJ2-3 | TRBV19 | TGTGCCAGTAGTACGAGGGCGGGAGGGGATACGCAGTATTTT | CASSTRAGGDTQYF
. | . | TRBJ2-7 | TRBV4-3 | TGCGCCAGCAGCCAAGTAAGGGGGAAGTCGGACAGCTCCTACGAGCAGTACTTC | CASSQVRGKSDSSYEQYF
TRBD1 | . | TRBJ2-7 | TRBV5-8 | TGTGCCAGCAGCTTTCTTCGACAGGGGGCCTACGAGCAGTACTTC | CASSFLRQGAYEQYF
. | . | TRBJ1-4 | TRBV6-6 | TGTGCCAGCAGTTACCCCGGGTTTGAAGCTAATGAAAAACTGTTTTTT | CASSYPGFEANEKLFF
TRBD2 | . | TRBJ2-7 | TRBV6-4 | TGTGCCAGCAGTGTGACTAGCGGGGTGGAGGAGCAGTACTTC | CASSVTSGVEEQYF
. | . | TRBJ2-1 | TRBV4-3 | TGCGCCAGCAGCCAAGAGAGAGGGCCGTGGATTAATGAGCAGTTCTTC | CASSQERGPWINEQFF
TRBD2 | . | TRBJ2-7 | TRBV4-3 | TGCGCCAGCAGCCCACGGACTAGCGGGAGGCCGCGCGAGCAGTACTTC | CASSPRTSGRPREQYF
. | . | TRBJ1-6 | TRBV27 | TGTGCCAGCGGATCCCATCCCAGGACAAGTAATTCACCCCTCCACTTT | CASGSHPRTSNSPLHF
TRBD1 | . | TRBJ2-7 | TRBV6-1 | TGTGCCAGCAGTGATTCGACAGGGTGGGTCCTCGGACAGTACTTC | CASSDSTGWVLGQYF
. | . | TRBJ1-3 | TRBV6-5 | TGTGCCAGCAGTTACTCGAGGCAGAGCTCTGGAAACACCATATATTTT | CASSYSRQSSGNTIYF
TRBD1 | . | TRBJ1-5 | TRBV18 | TGTGCCCTCCCGAGACAGGGGAGTCAGCCCCAGCATTTT | CALPRQGSQPQHF
TRBD2 | once | TRBJ2-3 | TRBV5-6 | TGTGCCAGCAGTTCCGGGACTAGCGGGATAGGGCAGGATACGCAGTATTTT | CASSSGTSGIGQDTQYF
TRBD2 | . | TRBJ2-1 | TRBV2 | TGTGCCAGCAGGGCCCACCCCACTAGCGTGTCCTACAATGAGCAGTTCTTC | CASRAHPTSVSYNEQFF
. | . | TRBJ1-6 | TRBV5-1 | TGCGCCAGCAGCCGGAAGGCAGGGCCTGATTCACCCCTCCACTTT | CASSRKAGPDSPLHF